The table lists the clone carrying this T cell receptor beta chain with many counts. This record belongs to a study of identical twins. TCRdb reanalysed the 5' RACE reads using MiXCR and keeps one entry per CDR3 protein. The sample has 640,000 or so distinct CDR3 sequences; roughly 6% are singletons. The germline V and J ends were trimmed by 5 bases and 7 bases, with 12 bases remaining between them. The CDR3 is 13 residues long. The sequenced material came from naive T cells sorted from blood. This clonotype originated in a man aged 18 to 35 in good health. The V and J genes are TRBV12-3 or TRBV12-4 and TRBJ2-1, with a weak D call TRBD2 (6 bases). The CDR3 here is CASSRTNENEQFF. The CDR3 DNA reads TGTGCCAGCAGTCGGACTAATGAGAATGAGCAGTTCTTC.